A single sample is the source of the 32 T cell receptor beta chains below, sequenced in a study of a mutant IDH1 vaccine in newly diagnosed glioma. Assay used: immunoSEQ multiplex PCR; TCRdb lists only in-frame clones, some missing. Altogether some 61,000 clones are present, approximately 86% being singletons, with the ten largest covering under 3.5%. Time point in this sample: baseline, week 1 (first vaccination visit). Treatment in this sample: pre-vaccination baseline after standard-of-care therapy. This specimen was PBMCs, taken from a glioma patient treated with radiotherapy, temozolomide or both. These receptors all stem from a young man with glioma.

The chain joins TRBV7-6 to TRBJ2-5, with D perhaps TRBD2 (6 bases). The CDR3 runs 14 residues. V was pared by 5 bases and J by 2 bases, with 12 bases between. Germline CDR1 is SGHVS and CDR2 is FNYEAQ. The CDR3 is CASSPHSGQETQYF. As DNA, the CDR3 is TGTGCCAGCAGCCCGCATAGCGGACAAGAGACCCAGTACTTC.

The chain carries TRBV28 and TRBJ2-1; TRBD2 agrees at 16 bases. The CDR3 has 16 residues. V gave up 7 bases and J gave up 8 bases; unmatched junction bases: 8. Germline CDR1 reads MDHEN; CDR2 reads SYDVKM. The CDR3 protein is CASTGTSGGVGDEQFF. CDR3 bases: TGTGCCAGCACCGGGACTAGCGGGGGGGTAGGGGATGAGCAGTTCTTC.

There are a few counts of this clone. This chain uses TRBV27 with TRBJ1-3; unclear D gene. Germline CDR1 and CDR2: MNHEY and SMNVEV (reference sequence). The CDR3 covers 13 residues. V lost 3 bases and J lost 0, with 3 bases in between. The CDR3 DNA reads as TGTGCCAGCAGTTTGCGCTCTGGAAACACCATATATTTT. Translated, it gives CASSLRSGNTIYF.

V gene TRBV10-3 combines with J gene TRBJ2-1; D not resolved. The CDR3 runs to 17 residues. Between the trimmed V and J ends, which lost 2 bases and 5 bases, there was a span of 19 bases. CDR1 ENHRY and CDR2 SYGVKD come from the germline V gene. As DNA, the CDR3 is TGTGCCATCAGTGAGCCTAGGCCGCAGAGAGGTAACAATGAGCAGTTCTTC. This encodes CAISEPRPQRGNNEQFF.

The rearrangement uses TRBV6-4 and TRBJ2-5; D gene unclear. Trimming pared 6 bases from V and 2 bases from J, leaving 13 bases between. In germline, CDR1 is MRHNA, CDR2 SNTAGT. The CDR3 is 14 residues long. DNA for the CDR3: TGTGCCAGCAGCCTCAACGCGGCACAAGAGACCCAGTACTTC. It specifies CASSLNAAQETQYF.

The chain recombines TRBV6-1 with TRBJ2-2; D is undetermined. Deletions cut 1 base from V and 0 bases from J, with 9 bases between. CDR3 length: 16 residues. The germline V gene encodes CDR1 MNHNS and CDR2 SASEGT. The CDR3 DNA reads TGTGCCAGCAGTGAAGGGGTCGGACCGAACACCGGGGAGCTGTTTTTT. Translation: CASSEGVGPNTGELFF.

The gene calls are TRBV7-9 and TRBJ2-1; 8 bases align to TRBD2. The CDR3 is 16 amino acids. The junction had 9 bases not matched to a gene; V was cut back by 4 bases and J by 4 bases. Germline V CDR1 and CDR2: SEHNR, FQNEAQ (reference sequence). The CDR3 coding sequence is TGTGCCAGCAGCTCGCGGGCGGGGGGCAATTACAATGAGCAGTTCTTC. Its protein product is CASSSRAGGNYNEQFF.

The chain links TRBV4-1 to TRBJ1-2; D gene ambiguous. The V end lost 0 bases, the J end lost 2 bases, and 4 bases lay between the germline ends. The CDR3 length is 13 residues. Germline CDR1 and CDR2: MGHRA and YSYEKL. This CDR3 is CASSQDRNYGYTF. In DNA, the CDR3 is TGCGCCAGCAGCCAAGATCGGAACTATGGCTACACCTTC.

This clone was counted a few times. This chain joins TRBV28 and TRBJ2-7; TRBD2 matches at 8 bases. Germline CDR1 MDHEN, CDR2 SYDVKM. This CDR3 is 15 amino acids long. Trimming cost V 4 bases and J 7 bases; bases outside gene matches: 12. In nucleotides, the CDR3 is TGTGCCAGCAGTTCCTCCAGCGGGGGCCCGAGGGAGCAGTACTTC. It yields the protein CASSSSSGGPREQYF. The whole variable domain, filled in from reference TRBV28 and TRBJ2-7, reads DVKVTQSSRYLVKRTGEKVFLECVQDMDHENMFWYRQDPGLGLRLIYFSYDVKMKEKGDIPEGYSVSREKKERFSLILESASTNQTSMYLCASSSSSGGPREQYFGPGTRLTVT.

The chain recombines TRBV28 with TRBJ1-2, with TRBD1 matching 7 bases. In germline, CDR1 is MDHEN, CDR2 SYDVKM. The CDR3 has 15 residues. Losses at the gene ends were 4 bases for V and 3 bases for J; bases not matched to a gene: 8. The CDR3 DNA reads TGTGCCAGCAGTTCCACGGGACAGAGCTACTATGGCTACACCTTC. It codes for CASSSTGQSYYGYTF.

The V call is TRBV18, the J call TRBJ2-7; D possibly matches TRBD1 or TRBD2 (5 bases each). Germline values: CDR1 KGHSH, CDR2 LQKENI. CDR3 length: 14 residues. V lost 3 bases to trimming and J lost 6 bases, with 15 bases between them. In nucleotides, the CDR3 is TGTGCCAGCTCACCCCCCGGGGCAGGGTTCGAGCAGTACTTC. Translating gives CASSPPGAGFEQYF.

This clone has only one observation. The V call is TRBV2, the J call TRBJ1-4; 8 bases line up with TRBD1. This CDR3 has 13 residues. Germline V lookup: CDR1 SNHLY, CDR2 FYNNEI. V was clipped by 9 bases and J by 3 bases; unmatched bases: 3. CDR3 protein: CASETGANEKLFF. Written as DNA, the CDR3 is TGTGCCAGTGAGACAGGGGCTAATGAAAAACTGTTTTTT.

The chain employs TRBV14 and TRBJ2-5; unclear D gene. From germline, CDR1 is SGHDN and CDR2 FVKESK. Trimming shortened V by 0 bases and J by 7 bases, and 6 bases separated the two germline ends. The CDR3 runs to 12 residues. CDR3 bases: TGTGCCAGCAGCCAAGATTTTGTGACCCAGTACTTC. This encodes CASSQDFVTQYF.

This sequence joins TRBV5-1 and TRBJ2-1; D possibly corresponds to TRBD1 (6 bases). The germline CDR1 and CDR2 sequences are SGHRS and YFSETQ. Trimming removed 2 bases at V and 3 bases at J, with 9 bases between. There are 14 residues in the CDR3. The CDR3: CASSLSGDYNEQFF. CDR3 nucleotides: TGCGCCAGCAGCTTATCAGGGGACTACAATGAGCAGTTCTTC.

The genes are TRBV7-6 and TRBJ2-7, with TRBD1 identical over 10 bases. Germline CDR1 reads SGHVS; CDR2 reads FNYEAQ. The CDR3 consists of 13 residues. V lost 5 bases and J lost 6; bases outside the gene matches: 4. CDR3 protein: CASSAGQGGEQYF. CDR3 bases: TGTGCCAGCAGCGCAGGACAGGGGGGCGAGCAGTACTTC.

The rearrangement joins TRBV29-1 to TRBJ1-2, with D tentatively TRBD1 (5 bases). Germline assignment: CDR1 SQVTM and CDR2 ANQGSEA. Trimming removed 4 bases at V and 3 bases at J, with 9 bases between. This CDR3 contains 12 residues. The CDR3 nucleotides are TGCAGCGTTGCCAGGGTTGACTATGGCTACACCTTC. This codes for CSVARVDYGYTF.

The chain joins TRBV2 to TRBJ2-7; TRBD1 agrees at 7 bases. The junction had 10 bases not matched to a gene; V was cut back by 6 bases and J by 5 bases. The CDR3 loop spans 14 amino acids. Per the germline V gene, CDR1 is SNHLY and CDR2 is FYNNEI. CDR3 sequence reads: CASSRQGTLNEQYF. The CDR3 DNA sequence: TGTGCCAGCAGCCGACAGGGTACGCTAAACGAGCAGTACTTC.

This clone is a singleton in its sample. This chain joins TRBV5-6 and TRBJ1-1; no firm D call. Germline V gene sequence: CDR1 SGHDT, CDR2 YYEEEE. The CDR3 has 13 amino acids. V lost 0 bases and J lost 1, with 4 bases in between. The CDR3 DNA is TGTGCCAGCAGCTTGGCCCCGAACACTGAAGCTTTCTTT. Its protein product is CASSLAPNTEAFF. Full variable domain (rest looked up from reference TRBV5-6 and TRBJ1-1): DAGVTQSPTHLIKTRGQQVTLRCSPKSGHDTVSWYQQALGQGPQFIFQYYEEEERQRGNFPDRFSGHQFPNYSSELNVNALLLGDSALYLCASSLAPNTEAFFGQGTRLTVV.

This clone was counted a single time. J is TRBJ1-6 and V is TRBV6-1; 9 bases are a match to TRBD1. This CDR3 spans 15 amino acids. In germline, CDR1 is MNHNS, CDR2 SASEGT. The trim removed 3 bases at V and 10 bases at J, leaving 7 bases unmatched. CDR3 in amino acids: CASSETGQGLSPLHF. The CDR3 region has the DNA TGTGCCAGCAGTGAGACGGGACAGGGTTTATCACCCCTCCACTTT.

This clone was recorded once. The chain couples TRBV9 to TRBJ2-5; 9 bases line up with TRBD2. Trimming removed 3 bases from V and 5 bases from J; junction bases left unmatched: 5. CDR1 and CDR2 (germline): SGDLS, YYNGEE. This CDR3 has 14 amino acids. The CDR3 is CASSAAGGPETQYF. The CDR3, as DNA: TGTGCCAGCAGCGCCGCGGGGGGGCCGGAGACCCAGTACTTC.

V and J are TRBV6-1 and TRBJ1-5; D not resolved. V was clipped by 5 bases and J by 1 base, with 9 bases between them. Germline CDR1 is MNHNS and CDR2 is SASEGT. The length of the CDR3 is 14 residues. Written as DNA, the CDR3 is TGTGCCAGCAGTCCCATGGGGAGCAATCAGCCCCAGCATTTT. This gives the protein CASSPMGSNQPQHF.

This chain joins TRBV5-1 and TRBJ2-1, with D maybe TRBD2 (6 bases). V was shortened by 4 bases and J by 5 bases, with 16 bases between the two germline ends. In germline, CDR1 is SGHRS, CDR2 YFSETQ. The CDR3 consists of 15 residues. The CDR3 protein is CASSARGTLNNEQFF. CDR3 bases: TGCGCCAGCAGCGCTCGAGGGACTTTAAACAATGAGCAGTTCTTC.

The rearrangement links TRBV7-9 to TRBJ1-3; TRBD1 aligns across 9 bases. Unmatched junction bases numbered 15, after V lost 6 bases and J lost 0 bases. Germline V gene sequence: CDR1 SEHNR, CDR2 FQNEAQ (reference sequence). There are 19 residues in the CDR3. The CDR3 sequence: CASREWDRDPKLSGNTIYF. The CDR3 coding sequence is TGTGCCAGCAGGGAATGGGACAGGGATCCGAAACTCTCTGGAAACACCATATATTTT. Together with reference TRBV7-9 and TRBJ1-3, the CDR3 gives the full variable domain: DTGVSQNPRHKITKRGQNVTFRCDPISEHNRLYWYRQTLGQGPEFLTYFQNEAQLEKSRLLSDRFSAERPKGSFSTLEIQRTEQGDSAMYLCASREWDRDPKLSGNTIYFGEGSWLTVV.

The V and J genes are TRBV19 and TRBJ1-2; D is ambiguous. V was cut by 8 bases and J by 1 base, with 5 bases left in between. The length of the CDR3 is 11 residues. CDR1 and CDR2 from the germline V gene are LNHDA and SQIVND (reference sequence). For the CDR3, the DNA is TGTGCCAGTGGAGTTAACTATGGCTACACCTTC. It encodes CASGVNYGYTF.

V and J are TRBV6-1 and TRBJ1-2; the D gene is possibly TRBD1 (5 bases). The CDR3 sequence is 15 residues long. Germline V lookup: CDR1 MNHNS, CDR2 SASEGT. Trimming removed 0 bases at V and 2 bases at J, with 10 bases between. The CDR3 spells CASSEAGGRNYGYTF. The CDR3 DNA sequence: TGTGCCAGCAGTGAAGCGGGGGGACGGAACTATGGCTACACCTTC.

V and J are TRBV5-1 and TRBJ1-1; D gene uncertain. V was clipped by 2 bases and J by 1 base, with 6 bases between them. The germline V gene has CDR1 SGHRS and CDR2 YFSETQ. The CDR3 covers 13 residues. DNA for the CDR3: TGCGCCAGCAGCTTCGGCAGGAACACTGAAGCTTTCTTT. This translates into CASSFGRNTEAFF.

J is TRBJ2-7 and V is TRBV7-6; D is unresolved. The germline V and J ends were trimmed by 1 base and 2 bases, with 12 bases remaining between them. Germline V gives CDR1 SGHVS, CDR2 FNYEAQ. CDR3 length equals 15 residues. The CDR3 sequence: CASSLEGLRTYEQYF. CDR3 nucleotide sequence: TGTGCCAGCAGCTTAGAGGGTTTGCGTACCTACGAGCAGTACTTC. Full variable domain (rest looked up from reference TRBV7-6 and TRBJ2-7): GAGVSQSPRYKVTKRGQDVALRCDPISGHVSLYWYRQALGQGPEFLTYFNYEAQQDKSGLPNDRFSAERPEGSISTLTIQRTEQRDSAMYRCASSLEGLRTYEQYFGPGTRLTVT.

The chain joins TRBV7-2 to TRBJ1-6; perhaps TRBD1 as D (5 bases). Trimming stripped 7 bases from V and 6 bases from J, with 10 bases between. The CDR3 is 13 amino acids. Germline CDR1 and CDR2: SGHTA and FQGNSA. CDR3 bases: TGTGCCAGCACAAGTAGGGGTAATTCACCCCTCCACTTT. It translates to CASTSRGNSPLHF.

This clone was found a few times. The chain carries TRBV25-1 and TRBJ1-1, with D possibly matching TRBD1 (5 bases). CDR3 length: 14 amino acids. Germline values: CDR1 MGHDK, CDR2 SYGVNS. V lost 3 bases, J lost 3 bases, and 11 bases lay in between. CDR3 loop: CASSDSGLDTEAFF. In nucleotides, the CDR3 is TGTGCCAGCAGTGATTCAGGGTTGGACACTGAAGCTTTCTTT.

The CDR3 DNA is TGTGCCAGCAGCTTAGGACCGCATAGCAATCAGCCCCAGCATTTT. This codes for CASSLGPHSNQPQHF. The genes are TRBV13 and TRBJ1-5, with D unclear. Trimming removed 0 bases from V and 0 bases from J, with 6 bases in between. Germline assignment: CDR1 PRHDT and CDR2 FYEKMQ (reference sequence). The CDR3 totals 15 residues. The variable domain in full, completed from reference TRBV13 and TRBJ1-5, reads AAGVIQSPRHLIKEKRETATLKCYPIPRHDTVYWYQQGPGQDPQFLISFYEKMQSDKGSIPDRFSAQQFSDYHSELNMSSLELGDSALYFCASSLGPHSNQPQHFGDGTRLSIL.

The gene calls are TRBV18 and TRBJ1-4; 9 positions match TRBD1. The CDR3 is 16 residues long. With 3 bases clipped from V and 7 bases from J, the junction kept 9 bases outside the gene matches. Per germline, CDR1 KGHSH and CDR2 LQKENI. DNA of the CDR3: TGTGCCAGCTCACCTCGGACAGGGGCCACGACTGAAAAACTGTTTTTT. This translates into CASSPRTGATTEKLFF.

This clone was seen only once. The chain uses TRBV9 and TRBJ1-2, with D maybe TRBD1 (5 bases). The CDR3 loop spans 16 amino acids. Deletions cut 0 bases from V and 2 bases from J, with 14 bases between. Germline V gene sequence: CDR1 SGDLS, CDR2 YYNGEE. The CDR3 DNA follows: TGTGCCAGCAGCGTAGGCCCGGGGGTCGGCAACTATGGCTACACCTTC. Translation: CASSVGPGVGNYGYTF.